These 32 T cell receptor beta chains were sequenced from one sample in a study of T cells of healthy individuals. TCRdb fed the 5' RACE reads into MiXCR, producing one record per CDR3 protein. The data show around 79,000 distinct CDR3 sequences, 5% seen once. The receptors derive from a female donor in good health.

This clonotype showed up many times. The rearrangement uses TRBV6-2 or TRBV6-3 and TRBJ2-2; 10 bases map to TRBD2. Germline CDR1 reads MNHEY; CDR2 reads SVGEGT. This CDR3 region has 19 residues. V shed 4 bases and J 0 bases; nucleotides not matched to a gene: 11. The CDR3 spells CASSSSSGSPSANTGELFF. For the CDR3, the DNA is TGTGCCAGCAGTTCGTCTAGCGGGAGCCCCAGCGCGAACACCGGGGAGCTGTTTTTT.

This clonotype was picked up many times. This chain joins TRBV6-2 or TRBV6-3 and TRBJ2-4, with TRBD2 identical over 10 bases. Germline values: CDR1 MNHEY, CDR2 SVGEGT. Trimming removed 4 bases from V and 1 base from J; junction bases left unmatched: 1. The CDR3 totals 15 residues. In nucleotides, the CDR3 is TGTGCCAGCAGTTCTAGCGGGAGTGCCAAAAACATTCAGTACTTC. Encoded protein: CASSSSGSAKNIQYF.

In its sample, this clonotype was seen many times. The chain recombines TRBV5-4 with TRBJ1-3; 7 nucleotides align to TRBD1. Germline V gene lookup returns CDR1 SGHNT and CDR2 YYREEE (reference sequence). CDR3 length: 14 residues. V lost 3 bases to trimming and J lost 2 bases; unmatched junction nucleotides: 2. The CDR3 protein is CASSSQGTGNTIYF. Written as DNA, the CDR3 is TGTGCCAGCAGCTCACAGGGGACTGGAAACACCATATATTTT.

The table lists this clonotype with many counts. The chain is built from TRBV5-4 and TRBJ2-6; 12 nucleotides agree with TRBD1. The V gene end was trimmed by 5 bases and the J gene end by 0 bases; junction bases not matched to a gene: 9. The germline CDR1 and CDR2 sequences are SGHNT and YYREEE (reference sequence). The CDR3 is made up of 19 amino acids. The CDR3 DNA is TGTGCCAGCAGTTCCGGGACAGGGGGCCCCATCTCTGGGGCCAACGTCCTGACTTTC. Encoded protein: CASSSGTGGPISGANVLTF.

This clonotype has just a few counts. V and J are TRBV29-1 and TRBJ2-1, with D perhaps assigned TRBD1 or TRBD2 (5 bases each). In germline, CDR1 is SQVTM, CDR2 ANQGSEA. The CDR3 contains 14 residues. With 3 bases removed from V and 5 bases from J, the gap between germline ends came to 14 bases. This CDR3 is CSVDAGKGDNEQFF. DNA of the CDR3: TGCAGCGTTGACGCGGGTAAAGGGGACAATGAGCAGTTCTTC.

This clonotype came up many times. Here the CDR3 reads CASSRERASYEQYF. CDR3 coding DNA: TGCGCCAGCAGCCGGGAGCGGGCATCCTACGAGCAGTACTTC. The V and J genes are TRBV4-1 and TRBJ2-7; D possibly corresponds to TRBD2 (6 bases). This CDR3 spans 14 amino acids. Germline V gene lookup returns CDR1 MGHRA and CDR2 YSYEKL. The V gene lost 4 bases and the J gene lost 1 base, with 11 bases spanning the gap.

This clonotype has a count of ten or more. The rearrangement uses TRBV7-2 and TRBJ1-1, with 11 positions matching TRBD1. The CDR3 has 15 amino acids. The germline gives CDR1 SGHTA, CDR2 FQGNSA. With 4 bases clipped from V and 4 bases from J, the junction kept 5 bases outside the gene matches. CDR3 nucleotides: TGTGCCAGCAGCTCAGGACAGGGGGCGCCCACTGAAGCTTTCTTT. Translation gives CASSSGQGAPTEAFF.

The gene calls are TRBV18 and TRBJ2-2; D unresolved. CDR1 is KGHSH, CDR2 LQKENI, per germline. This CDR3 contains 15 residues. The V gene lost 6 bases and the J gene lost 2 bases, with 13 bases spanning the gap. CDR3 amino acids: CASSAQTANTGELFF. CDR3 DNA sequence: TGTGCCAGCTCCGCCCAGACCGCAAACACCGGGGAGCTGTTTTTT.

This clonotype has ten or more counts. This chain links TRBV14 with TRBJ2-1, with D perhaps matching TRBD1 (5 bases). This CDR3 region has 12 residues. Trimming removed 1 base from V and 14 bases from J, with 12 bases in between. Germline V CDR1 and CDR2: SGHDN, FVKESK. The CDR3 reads CASSQAKNRKFF. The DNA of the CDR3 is TGTGCCAGCAGCCAAGCCAAGAACAGGAAGTTCTTC.

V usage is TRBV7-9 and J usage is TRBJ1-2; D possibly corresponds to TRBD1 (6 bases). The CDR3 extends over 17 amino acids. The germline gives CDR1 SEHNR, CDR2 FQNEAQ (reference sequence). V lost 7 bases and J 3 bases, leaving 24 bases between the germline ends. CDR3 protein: CASNPMAGVNSHYGYTF. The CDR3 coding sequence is TGTGCCAGCAACCCGATGGCAGGGGTCAACTCGCACTATGGCTACACCTTC. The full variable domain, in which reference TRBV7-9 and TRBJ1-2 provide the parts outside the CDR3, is DTGVSQNPRHKITKRGQNVTFRCDPISEHNRLYWYRQTLGQGPEFLTYFQNEAQLEKSRLLSDRFSAERPKGSFSTLEIQRTEQGDSAMYLCASNPMAGVNSHYGYTFGSGTRLTVV.

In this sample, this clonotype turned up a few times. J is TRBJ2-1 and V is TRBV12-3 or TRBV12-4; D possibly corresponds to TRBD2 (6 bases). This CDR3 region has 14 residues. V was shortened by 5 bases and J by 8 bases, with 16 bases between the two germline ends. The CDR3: CASSPHGGAYEQFF. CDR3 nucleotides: TGTGCCAGCAGTCCCCACGGAGGGGCGTATGAGCAGTTCTTC.

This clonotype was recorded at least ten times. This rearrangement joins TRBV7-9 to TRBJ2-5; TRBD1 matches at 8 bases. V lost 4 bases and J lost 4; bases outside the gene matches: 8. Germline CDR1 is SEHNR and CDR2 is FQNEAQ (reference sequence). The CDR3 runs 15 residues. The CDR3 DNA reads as TGTGCCAGCAGCTCCTGGACAGGGTCCGGAGAGACCCAGTACTTC. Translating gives CASSSWTGSGETQYF.

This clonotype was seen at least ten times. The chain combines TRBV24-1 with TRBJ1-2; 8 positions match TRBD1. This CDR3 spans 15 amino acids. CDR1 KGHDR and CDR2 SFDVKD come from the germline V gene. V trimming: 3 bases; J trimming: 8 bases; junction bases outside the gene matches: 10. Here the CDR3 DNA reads TGTGCCACCAGTGATCGAACGGACAGGGCTGGCGGCTACACCTTC. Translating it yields CATSDRTDRAGGYTF.

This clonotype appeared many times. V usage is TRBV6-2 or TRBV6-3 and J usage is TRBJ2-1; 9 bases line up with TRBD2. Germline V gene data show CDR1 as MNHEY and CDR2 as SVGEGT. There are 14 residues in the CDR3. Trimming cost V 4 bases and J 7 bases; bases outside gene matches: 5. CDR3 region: CASSWGTSSNEQFF. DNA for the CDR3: TGTGCCAGCAGTTGGGGGACTAGCTCGAATGAGCAGTTCTTC.

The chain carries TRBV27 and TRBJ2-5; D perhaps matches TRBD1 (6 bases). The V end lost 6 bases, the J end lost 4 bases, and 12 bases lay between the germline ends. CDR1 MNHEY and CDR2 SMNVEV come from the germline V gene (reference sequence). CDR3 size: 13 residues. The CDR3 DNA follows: TGTGCCAGCAGATCCACAGGGCGAGAGACCCAGTACTTC. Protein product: CASRSTGRETQYF.

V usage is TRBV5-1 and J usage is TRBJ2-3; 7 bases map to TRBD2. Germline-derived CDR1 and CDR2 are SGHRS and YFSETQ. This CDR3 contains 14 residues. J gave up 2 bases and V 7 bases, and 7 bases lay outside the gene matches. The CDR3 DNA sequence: TGCGCCAGCCAACGAGCGGGGCCCACAGATACGCAGTATTTT. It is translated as CASQRAGPTDTQYF.

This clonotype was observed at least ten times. CDR3 protein: CASRGQGAPGYTF. The DNA for the CDR3 is TGTGCCAGCCGCGGACAGGGGGCACCTGGCTACACCTTC. This chain links TRBV5-4 with TRBJ1-2; 11 bases agree with TRBD1. CDR3 size: 13 residues. With V trimmed by 7 bases and J by 7 bases, 6 bases remained unmatched. Germline V gives CDR1 SGHNT, CDR2 YYREEE (reference sequence).

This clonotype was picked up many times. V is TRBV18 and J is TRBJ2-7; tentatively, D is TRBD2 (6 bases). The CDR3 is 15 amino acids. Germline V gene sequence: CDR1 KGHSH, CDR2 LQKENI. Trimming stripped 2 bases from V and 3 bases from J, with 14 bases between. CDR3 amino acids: CASSPGSSENYEQYF. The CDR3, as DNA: TGTGCCAGCTCACCAGGGTCTAGCGAGAACTACGAGCAGTACTTC. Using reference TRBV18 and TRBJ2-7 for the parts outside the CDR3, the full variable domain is NAGVMQNPRHLVRRRGQEARLRCSPMKGHSHVYWYRQLPEEGLKFMVYLQKENIIDESGMPKERFSAEFPKEGPSILRIQQVVRGDSAAYFCASSPGSSENYEQYFGPGTRLTVT.

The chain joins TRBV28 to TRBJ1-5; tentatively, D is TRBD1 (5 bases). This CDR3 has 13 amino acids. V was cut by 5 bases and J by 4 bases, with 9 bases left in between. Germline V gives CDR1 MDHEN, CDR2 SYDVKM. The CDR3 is CASSHYRNQPQHF. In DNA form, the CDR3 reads TGTGCCAGCAGTCATTACAGGAATCAGCCCCAGCATTTT. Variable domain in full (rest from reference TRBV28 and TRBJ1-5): DVKVTQSSRYLVKRTGEKVFLECVQDMDHENMFWYRQDPGLGLRLIYFSYDVKMKEKGDIPEGYSVSREKKERFSLILESASTNQTSMYLCASSHYRNQPQHFGDGTRLSIL.

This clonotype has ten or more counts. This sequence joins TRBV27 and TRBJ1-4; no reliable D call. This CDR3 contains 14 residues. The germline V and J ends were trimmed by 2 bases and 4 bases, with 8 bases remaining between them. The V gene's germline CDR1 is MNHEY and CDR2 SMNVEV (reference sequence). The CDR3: CASSLVRGNEKLFF. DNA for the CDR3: TGTGCCAGCAGTTTAGTTCGGGGTAATGAAAAACTGTTTTTT.

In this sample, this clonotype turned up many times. CDR3 DNA sequence: TGCAGTGCTAGAGATGGTGGGAGAGCCTCCAATCAGCCCCAGCATTTT. It codes for CSARDGGRASNQPQHF. The chain recombines TRBV20-1 with TRBJ1-5; D is unresolved. This CDR3 comprises 16 residues. The germline V gene encodes CDR1 DFQATT and CDR2 SNEGSKA (reference sequence). V was trimmed by 0 bases and J by 3 bases, leaving 15 bases between them.

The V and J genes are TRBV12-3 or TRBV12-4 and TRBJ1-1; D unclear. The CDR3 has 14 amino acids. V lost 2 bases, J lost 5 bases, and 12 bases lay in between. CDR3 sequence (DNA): TGTGCCAGCAGTTTATCAGCGTCTGGAACTGAAGCTTTCTTT. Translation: CASSLSASGTEAFF.

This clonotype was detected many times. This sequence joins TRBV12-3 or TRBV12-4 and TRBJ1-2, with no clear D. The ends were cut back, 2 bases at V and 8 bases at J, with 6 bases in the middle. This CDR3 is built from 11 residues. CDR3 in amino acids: CASSLKMGYTF. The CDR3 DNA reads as TGTGCCAGCAGTTTAAAGATGGGCTACACCTTC.

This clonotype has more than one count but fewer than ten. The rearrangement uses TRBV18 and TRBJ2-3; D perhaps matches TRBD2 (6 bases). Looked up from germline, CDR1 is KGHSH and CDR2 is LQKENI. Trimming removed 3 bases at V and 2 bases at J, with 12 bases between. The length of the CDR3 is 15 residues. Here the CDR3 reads CASSPSGGPTDTQYF. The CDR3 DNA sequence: TGTGCCAGCTCACCTAGCGGAGGACCCACAGATACGCAGTATTTT.

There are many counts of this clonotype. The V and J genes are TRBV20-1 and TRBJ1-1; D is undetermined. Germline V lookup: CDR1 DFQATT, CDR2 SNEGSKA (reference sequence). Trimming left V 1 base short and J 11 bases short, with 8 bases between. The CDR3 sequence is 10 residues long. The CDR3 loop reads CSARVYSAFF. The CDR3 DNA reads TGCAGTGCTAGAGTGTACAGCGCTTTCTTT.

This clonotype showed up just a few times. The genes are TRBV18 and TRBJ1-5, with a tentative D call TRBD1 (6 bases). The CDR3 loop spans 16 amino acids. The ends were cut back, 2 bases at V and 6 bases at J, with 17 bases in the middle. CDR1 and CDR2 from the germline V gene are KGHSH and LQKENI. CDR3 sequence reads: CASSPSQGQVGQPQHF. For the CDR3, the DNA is TGTGCCAGCTCACCATCACAGGGTCAAGTGGGTCAGCCCCAGCATTTT. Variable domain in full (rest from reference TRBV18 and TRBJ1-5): NAGVMQNPRHLVRRRGQEARLRCSPMKGHSHVYWYRQLPEEGLKFMVYLQKENIIDESGMPKERFSAEFPKEGPSILRIQQVVRGDSAAYFCASSPSQGQVGQPQHFGDGTRLSIL.

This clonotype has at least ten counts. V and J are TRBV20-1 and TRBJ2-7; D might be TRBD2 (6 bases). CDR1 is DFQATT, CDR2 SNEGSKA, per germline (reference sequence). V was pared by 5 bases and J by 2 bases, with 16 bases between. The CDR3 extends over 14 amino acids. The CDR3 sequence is CSAVERAPPYEQYF. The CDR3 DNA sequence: TGCAGTGCTGTCGAGCGGGCCCCACCCTACGAGCAGTACTTC.

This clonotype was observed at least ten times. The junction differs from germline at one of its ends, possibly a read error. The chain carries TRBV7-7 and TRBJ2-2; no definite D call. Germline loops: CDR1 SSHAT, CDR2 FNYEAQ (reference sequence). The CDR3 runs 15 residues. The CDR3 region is CASSPSDPNTGELFF. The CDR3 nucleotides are TGTGCTAGCAGCCCCTCAGACCCGAACACCGGGGAGCTGTTTTTT.

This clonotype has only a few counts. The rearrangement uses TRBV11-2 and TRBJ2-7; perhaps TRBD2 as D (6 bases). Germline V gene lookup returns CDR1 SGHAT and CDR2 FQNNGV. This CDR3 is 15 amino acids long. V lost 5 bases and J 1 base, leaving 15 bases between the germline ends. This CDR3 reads CASSPGLFLSYEQYF. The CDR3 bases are TGTGCCAGCAGCCCGGGACTCTTTTTATCCTACGAGCAGTACTTC.

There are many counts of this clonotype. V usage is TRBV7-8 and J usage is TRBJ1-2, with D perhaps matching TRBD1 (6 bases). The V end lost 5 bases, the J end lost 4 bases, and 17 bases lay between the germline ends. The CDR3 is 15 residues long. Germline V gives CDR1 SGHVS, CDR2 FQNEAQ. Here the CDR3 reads CASSLHLDSVYGYTF. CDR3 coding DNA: TGTGCCAGCAGCCTTCACCTGGACAGCGTCTATGGCTACACCTTC.

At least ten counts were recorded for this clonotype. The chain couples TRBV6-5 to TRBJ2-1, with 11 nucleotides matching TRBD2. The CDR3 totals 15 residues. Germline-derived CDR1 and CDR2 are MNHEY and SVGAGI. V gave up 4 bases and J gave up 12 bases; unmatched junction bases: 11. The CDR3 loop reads CASSFPGTSGQGQFF. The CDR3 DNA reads TGTGCCAGCAGTTTCCCCGGGACTAGCGGCCAGGGGCAGTTCTTC.

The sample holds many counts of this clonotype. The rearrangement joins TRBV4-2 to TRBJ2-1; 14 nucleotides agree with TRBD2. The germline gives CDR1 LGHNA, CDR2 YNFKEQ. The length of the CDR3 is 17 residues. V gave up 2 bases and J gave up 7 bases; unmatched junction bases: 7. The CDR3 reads CASSQTGLAGGRNEQFF. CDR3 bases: TGTGCCAGCAGCCAAACTGGACTAGCGGGAGGTCGGAATGAGCAGTTCTTC.